The 14 T cell receptor beta chains below were found in one sample sequenced in a study of T cell changes during pregnancy in multiple sclerosis. Only in-frame clones appear in the TCRdb table, and some are missing; sequencing was by immunoSEQ multiplex PCR. Among 65,000 to 90,000 clones listed, 92% were seen once. The sample was peripheral blood, taken before pregnancy. The source of these receptors is a female donor with multiple sclerosis, enrolled in a pregnancy study.

The gene calls are TRBV12-5 and TRBJ2-7; TRBD2 aligns across 7 bases. The germline gives CDR1 LGHNT, CDR2 FRNRAP. The CDR3 consists of 12 residues. The V segment lost 6 bases and the J segment 3 bases; nucleotides outside the gene matches: 2. This CDR3 reads CASGLAGYEQYF. The CDR3, as DNA: TGTGCTAGTGGGTTAGCGGGCTACGAGCAGTACTTC.

The chain joins TRBV28 to TRBJ2-7; 10 nucleotides align to TRBD2. CDR1 MDHEN and CDR2 SYDVKM come from the germline V gene. Germline trimming cut 1 base from V and 6 bases from J; bases unmatched to any gene: 3. The CDR3 runs 14 residues. CDR3 sequence: CASSLSSGSSEQYF. CDR3 bases: TGTGCCAGCAGTTTATCTAGCGGGAGTAGCGAGCAGTACTTC. Full variable domain (rest looked up from reference TRBV28 and TRBJ2-7): DVKVTQSSRYLVKRTGEKVFLECVQDMDHENMFWYRQDPGLGLRLIYFSYDVKMKEKGDIPEGYSVSREKKERFSLILESASTNQTSMYLCASSLSSGSSEQYFGPGTRLTVT.

The chain combines TRBV11-2 with TRBJ2-2; 7 bases fit TRBD2. The trim removed 6 bases at V and 2 bases at J, leaving 6 bases unmatched. Germline V CDR1 and CDR2: SGHAT, FQNNGV. The CDR3 consists of 15 residues. The CDR3 nucleotides read TGTGCCAGCAGTAGAAGCGGGATCAACACCGGGGAGCTGTTTTTT. Residues: CASSRSGINTGELFF.

The rearrangement joins TRBV5-4 to TRBJ2-2, with D unresolved. There are 17 residues in the CDR3. Germline V CDR1 and CDR2: SGHNT, YYREEE (reference sequence). V was cut by 0 bases and J by 2 bases, with 14 bases left in between. CDR3: CASSLVHNHRNTGELFF. CDR3 in DNA: TGTGCCAGCAGCTTGGTTCACAATCACAGAAACACCGGGGAGCTGTTTTTT.

The chain is built from TRBV9 and TRBJ1-1; TRBD1 is a possible D gene (6 bases). The CDR3 totals 14 residues. Germline CDR1 and CDR2: SGDLS and YYNGEE. V gave up 0 bases and J gave up 5 bases, with 11 bases separating them. The chain's CDR3 is CASSVGAGETEAFF. The CDR3 DNA is TGTGCCAGCAGCGTAGGGGCAGGGGAAACTGAAGCTTTCTTT.

The rearrangement joins TRBV27 to TRBJ2-7, with D possibly matching TRBD2 (6 bases). This CDR3 region has 13 residues. Germline V gene lookup returns CDR1 MNHEY and CDR2 SMNVEV (reference sequence). V lost 11 bases and J lost 0, with 14 bases in between. The CDR3 DNA reads as TGTGCCCAACGACCCGGGAGCTCCTACGAGCAGTACTTC. Its protein product is CAQRPGSSYEQYF.

The V and J genes are TRBV27 and TRBJ2-5; possibly TRBD2 for D (5 bases). The CDR3 length is 16 residues. The V gene lost 5 bases and the J gene lost 2 bases, with 18 bases spanning the gap. Germline CDR1 MNHEY, CDR2 SMNVEV (reference sequence). The CDR3 protein is CASSPWRKGYQETQYF. In DNA, the CDR3 is TGTGCCAGCAGTCCCTGGAGGAAAGGGTATCAAGAGACCCAGTACTTC.

The chain links TRBV6-5 to TRBJ2-7, with a tentative D call TRBD1 (6 bases). The germline gives CDR1 MNHEY, CDR2 SVGAGI. The CDR3 runs to 13 residues. V dropped 4 bases and J dropped 5 bases, with 12 bases sitting between them. The CDR3 loop is CASSFTPGDEQYF. CDR3 DNA sequence: TGTGCCAGCAGTTTTACCCCAGGGGACGAGCAGTACTTC.

This chain links TRBV18 with TRBJ2-3, with D uncertain. CDR1 is KGHSH, CDR2 LQKENI, per germline. Trimming pared 3 bases from V and 0 bases from J, leaving 7 bases between. CDR3 length: 14 amino acids. The CDR3, as DNA: TGTGCCAGCTCACCCAAGACTAGCACAGATACGCAGTATTTT. This gives the protein CASSPKTSTDTQYF. The whole variable domain, filled in from reference TRBV18 and TRBJ2-3, reads NAGVMQNPRHLVRRRGQEARLRCSPMKGHSHVYWYRQLPEEGLKFMVYLQKENIIDESGMPKERFSAEFPKEGPSILRIQQVVRGDSAAYFCASSPKTSTDTQYFGPGTRLTVL.

The chain recombines TRBV5-4 with TRBJ2-3; D might be TRBD2 (6 bases). From germline, CDR1 is SGHNT and CDR2 YYREEE (reference sequence). CDR3 length: 15 residues. Trimming removed 0 bases at V and 5 bases at J, with 13 bases between. Here the CDR3 reads CASSLDSGSRDTQYF. The CDR3, as DNA: TGTGCCAGCAGCTTGGATAGCGGTTCACGAGATACGCAGTATTTT.

A word on this clone: A junction end diverges from the germline sequence, so it may reflect a read error. The V gene is TRBV13, the J gene TRBJ1-1, with D possibly TRBD1 on 6 matching bases. The length of the CDR3 is 13 residues. Germline-derived CDR1 and CDR2 are PRHDT and FYEKMQ (reference sequence). CDR3 protein: CASRGGSESAIIF. CDR3 nucleotides: TGTGCCAGCAGAGGGGGAAGCGAGAGCGCTATTATCTTT. The full variable domain, with the rest looked up from reference TRBV13 and TRBJ1-1, is AAGVIQSPRHLIKEKRETATLKCYPIPRHDTVYWYQQGPGQDPQFLISFYEKMQSDKGSIPDRFSAQQFSDYHSELNMSSLELGDSALYFCASRGGSESAIIFGQGTRLTVV.

This sequence joins TRBV28 and TRBJ2-7, with D tentatively TRBD1 (6 bases). The CDR3 sequence is 16 residues long. V lost 4 bases and J 0 bases, leaving 16 bases between the germline ends. CDR1 is MDHEN, CDR2 SYDVKM, per germline. The CDR3 loop reads CASSSPGTWVSYEQYF. DNA for the CDR3: TGTGCCAGCAGTTCTCCCGGGACATGGGTCTCCTACGAGCAGTACTTC.

The chain employs TRBV19 and TRBJ2-3, with D possibly TRBD2 on 6 matching bases. This CDR3 has 14 amino acids. Germline CDR1 is LNHDA and CDR2 is SQIVND (reference sequence). V lost 3 bases and J 1 base, leaving 8 bases between the germline ends. CDR3 nucleotide sequence: TGTGCCAGTAGTATCACGGGAGGCACAGATACGCAGTATTTT. It is translated as CASSITGGTDTQYF.

The rearrangement links TRBV5-6 to TRBJ2-1, with 12 nucleotides matching TRBD2. V shed 3 bases, J shed 6 bases, and the junction held 4 bases outside the gene matches. Per germline, CDR1 SGHDT and CDR2 YYEEEE. This CDR3 comprises 15 residues. CDR3 region: CASSSGGLAGNEQFF. CDR3 bases: TGTGCCAGCAGCTCTGGGGGACTAGCGGGCAATGAGCAGTTCTTC. Variable domain in full (rest from reference TRBV5-6 and TRBJ2-1): DAGVTQSPTHLIKTRGQQVTLRCSPKSGHDTVSWYQQALGQGPQFIFQYYEEEERQRGNFPDRFSGHQFPNYSSELNVNALLLGDSALYLCASSSGGLAGNEQFFGPGTRLTVL.